The 26 T cell receptor beta chains in this list originate from one sample, sequenced in a study of CD8 T cells in Susac syndrome. It was with random hexamers that roughly 0.5 to 1 ug RNA was reverse transcribed. Via MiXCR, TCRdb re-called the immunoSEQ multiplex PCR reads, giving one row per CDR3 protein. Of a few hundred thousand distinct CDR3 sequences in the sample, about 95% were seen once. What was sequenced was CD4+ T cells from PBMCs. Receptor source: a human donor with multiple sclerosis.

This clonotype was detected once. The chain uses TRBV20-1 and TRBJ1-1, with a weak D call TRBD1 (6 bases). This CDR3 comprises 13 residues. V dropped 5 bases and J dropped 5 bases, with 15 bases sitting between them. The germline V gene has CDR1 DFQATT and CDR2 SNEGSKA (reference sequence). CDR3: CSAGQGLGTEAFF. The CDR3 bases are TGCAGTGCTGGTCAGGGGCTAGGGACTGAAGCTTTCTTT.

J is TRBJ1-2 and V is TRBV30; D unresolved. Germline loops: CDR1 GTSNPN, CDR2 SVGIG (reference sequence). Trimming removed 0 bases from V and 4 bases from J, with 3 bases in between. The CDR3 length is 11 residues. The CDR3 DNA reads as TGTGCCTGGAGTGTATCCTATGGCTACACCTTC. This translates into CAWSVSYGYTF. Combining the CDR3 with reference TRBV30 and TRBJ1-2 gives the whole variable domain SQTIHQWPATLVQPVGSPLSLECTVEGTSNPNLYWYRQAAGRGLQLLFYSVGIGQISSEVPQNLSASRPQDRQFILSSKKLLLSDSGFYLCAWSVSYGYTFGSGTRLTVV.

This rearrangement joins TRBV12-3 or TRBV12-4 to TRBJ2-3; D remains ambiguous. V gave up 6 bases and J gave up 8 bases, with 12 bases separating them. This CDR3 region has 12 residues. Here the CDR3 DNA reads TGTGCCAGCAGCTACCATCCCCGTACGCAGTATTTT. Protein: CASSYHPRTQYF.

V gene TRBV2 combines with J gene TRBJ2-5; D possibly uses TRBD1 or TRBD2 (5 bases each). V was cut by 4 bases and J by 4 bases, with 19 bases left in between. The length of the CDR3 is 16 residues. Per the germline V gene, CDR1 is SNHLY and CDR2 is FYNNEI. CDR3: CASSGLGFGAGETQYF. The CDR3 DNA sequence: TGTGCCAGCAGTGGTCTAGGATTTGGGGCGGGAGAGACCCAGTACTTC. Filled out from reference TRBV2 and TRBJ2-5, the complete variable domain reads EPEVTQTPSHQVTQMGQEVILRCVPISNHLYFYWYRQILGQKVEFLVSFYNNEISEKSEIFDDQFSVERPDGSNFTLKIRSTKLEDSAMYFCASSGLGFGAGETQYFGPGTRLLVL.

This chain uses TRBV20-1 with TRBJ2-5; D gene ambiguous. This CDR3 region has 14 residues. V lost 4 bases to trimming and J lost 4 bases, with 16 bases between them. From germline, CDR1 is DFQATT and CDR2 SNEGSKA (reference sequence). The CDR3 DNA reads TGCAGTGCTACCTCCGCGCCCCTGGGAGAGACCCAGTACTTC. The encoded protein is CSATSAPLGETQYF.

The rearrangement joins TRBV25-1 to TRBJ1-2; no reliable D call. V lost 2 bases and J lost 2, with 9 bases in between. This CDR3 comprises 14 residues. Germline CDR1 and CDR2: MGHDK and SYGVNS. The CDR3 reads CASSEKRENYGYTF. The CDR3 bases are TGTGCCAGCAGTGAAAAAAGGGAGAACTATGGCTACACCTTC.

This rearrangement joins TRBV20-1 to TRBJ1-1; D uncertain. CDR1 is DFQATT and CDR2 is SNEGSKA in the germline V gene (reference sequence). This CDR3 comprises 11 residues. Deletions cut 7 bases from V and 1 base from J, with 7 bases between. CDR3 DNA: TGCAGTGTATGGAGGAACACTGAAGCTTTCTTT. This codes for CSVWRNTEAFF.

The genes are TRBV20-1 and TRBJ1-4, with no clear D. V lost 5 bases and J lost 8, with 15 bases in between. The CDR3 totals 13 residues. Germline V gene data show CDR1 as DFQATT and CDR2 as SNEGSKA (reference sequence). This CDR3 is CSARPNGGEKLFF. DNA of the CDR3: TGCAGTGCTCGTCCCAATGGAGGGGAAAAACTGTTTTTT.

The gene calls are TRBV5-1 and TRBJ1-2, with D unclear. V lost 3 bases to trimming and J lost 7 bases, with 19 bases between them. The V gene's germline CDR1 is SGHRS and CDR2 YFSETQ. The CDR3 totals 15 residues. CDR3 region: CASSSPTTLEGGYTF. The DNA of the CDR3 is TGCGCCAGCAGCTCACCAACTACGTTGGAGGGTGGCTACACCTTC.

The chain has TRBV4-1 and TRBJ2-1; D might be TRBD1 (6 bases). There are 15 residues in the CDR3. CDR1 and CDR2 from the germline V gene are MGHRA and YSYEKL. V dropped 4 bases and J dropped 10 bases, with 20 bases sitting between them. The CDR3 spells CASSLPGQGTVEQFF. The DNA for the CDR3 is TGCGCCAGCAGCCTCCCGGGGCAGGGGACGGTAGAGCAGTTCTTC.

The chain uses TRBV4-2 and TRBJ1-6; D gene uncertain. There are 16 residues in the CDR3. The V end was cut by 0 bases, the J end by 7 bases, with 13 bases between. Per germline, CDR1 LGHNA and CDR2 YNFKEQ. The DNA for the CDR3 is TGTGCCAGCAGCCAAGATCCTCTGGTCCTCAATTCACCCCTCCACTTT. Translated, it gives CASSQDPLVLNSPLHF.

This sequence joins TRBV7-3 and TRBJ1-6, with TRBD1 identical over 8 bases. Germline assignment: CDR1 SGHTA and CDR2 FQGTGA. Germline trimming cut 3 bases from V and 6 bases from J; bases unmatched to any gene: 1. The CDR3 length is 14 residues. CDR3 DNA: TGTGCCAGCAGCTTTACAGGGGGTAATTCACCCCTCCACTTT. Its translation: CASSFTGGNSPLHF.

The chain is built from TRBV30 and TRBJ2-3; maybe TRBD1 (6 bases). The V and J ends lost 3 bases and 4 bases respectively, with 17 bases between them. Germline V gene sequence: CDR1 GTSNPN, CDR2 SVGIG (reference sequence). CDR3 length: 15 residues. CDR3 coding DNA: TGTGCCTGGAGCCGGGACACCGAGTCGTCAGATACGCAGTATTTT. It encodes CAWSRDTESSDTQYF.

The chain carries TRBV20-1 and TRBJ1-1; D is unclear. Germline values: CDR1 DFQATT, CDR2 SNEGSKA (reference sequence). CDR3 length equals 14 residues. Trimming removed 5 bases at V and 2 bases at J, with 15 bases between. The DNA of the CDR3 is TGCAGTGCTCCGATTCCTCCGGGCAACACTGAAGCTTTCTTT. The encoded protein is CSAPIPPGNTEAFF.

The rearrangement uses TRBV20-1 and TRBJ1-4; 7 bases map to TRBD1. The V and J ends lost 6 bases and 4 bases, in that order; junction bases with no gene match: 5. The CDR3 totals 13 residues. CDR1 is DFQATT, CDR2 SNEGSKA, per germline (reference sequence). The CDR3 bases are TGCAGTGCGCACCACAGGGGTAATGAAAAACTGTTTTTT. It encodes CSAHHRGNEKLFF.

This clonotype was observed a single time. V usage is TRBV5-1 and J usage is TRBJ2-5; D gene unclear. The germline V gene has CDR1 SGHRS and CDR2 YFSETQ. CDR3 length: 13 amino acids. The germline V and J ends were trimmed by 0 bases and 2 bases, with 5 bases remaining between them. The CDR3 here is CASSLGVQETQYF. The CDR3 DNA is TGCGCCAGCAGCTTGGGGGTGCAAGAGACCCAGTACTTC.

The chain employs TRBV20-1 and TRBJ2-2, with D maybe TRBD2 (5 bases). The CDR3 runs 14 residues. Between the trimmed V and J ends, which lost 5 bases and 5 bases, there was a span of 15 bases. Germline CDR1 reads DFQATT; CDR2 reads SNEGSKA (reference sequence). This CDR3 is CSALTSSGTGELFF. CDR3 DNA: TGCAGTGCTCTGACATCCTCGGGGACCGGGGAGCTGTTTTTT.

The CDR3 loop is CASSLEGAPRFGGYEQYF. In DNA form, the CDR3 reads TGTGCCAGCAGTTTGGAGGGGGCGCCCCGTTTTGGCGGCTACGAGCAGTACTTC. J is TRBJ2-7 and V is TRBV27; possibly TRBD1 for D (7 bases). V was clipped by 3 bases and J by 3 bases, with 24 bases between them. The CDR3 sequence is 18 residues long. Per the germline V gene, CDR1 is MNHEY and CDR2 is SMNVEV (reference sequence).

This clonotype was detected only once. The chain combines TRBV12-3 or TRBV12-4 with TRBJ1-5; D call uncertain. V was shortened by 2 bases and J by 3 bases, with 14 bases between the two germline ends. The CDR3 length is 16 residues. CDR3 nucleotide sequence: TGTGCCAGCAGTTTACTTTCCATAGGACCCAATCAGCCCCAGCATTTT. Its translation: CASSLLSIGPNQPQHF.

The J gene is TRBJ2-7, the V gene TRBV6-6, with D hard to call. This CDR3 is 12 amino acids long. V gave up 5 bases and J gave up 3 bases, with 8 bases separating them. Germline values: CDR1 MNHNY, CDR2 SVGAGI (reference sequence). The CDR3 loop reads CASSPRIYEQYF. In DNA, the CDR3 is TGTGCCAGCAGTCCCCGGATCTACGAGCAGTACTTC.

This clonotype was picked up one time. This rearrangement joins TRBV19 to TRBJ2-5; D may match TRBD1 or TRBD2 (5 bases each). V dropped 3 bases and J dropped 5 bases, with 13 bases sitting between them. CDR3 length: 14 residues. Germline-derived CDR1 and CDR2 are LNHDA and SQIVND (reference sequence). CDR3 sequence reads: CASSMGVGEETQYF. In nucleotides, the CDR3 is TGTGCCAGTAGTATGGGGGTTGGAGAGGAGACCCAGTACTTC.

The chain links TRBV3-1 to TRBJ2-1; 9 bases are a match to TRBD1. The CDR3 runs to 15 residues. The ends lost 3 bases at V and 4 bases at J; junction bases unmatched: 4. Germline V CDR1 and CDR2: LGHDT, YNNKEL (reference sequence). The CDR3 is CASSQAGTGYNEQFF. The CDR3 DNA is TGTGCCAGCAGCCAGGCCGGGACAGGGTACAATGAGCAGTTCTTC.

The chain recombines TRBV5-1 with TRBJ1-2, with 7 bases lining up with TRBD1. Per germline, CDR1 SGHRS and CDR2 YFSETQ. This CDR3 has 15 amino acids. V lost 0 bases, J lost 4 bases, and 6 bases stayed unmatched. CDR3 nucleotides: TGCGCCAGCAGCTTGGGACAGGGAGGTGGCTATGGCTACACCTTC. This gives the protein CASSLGQGGGYGYTF. The complete variable domain, with remaining parts taken from reference TRBV5-1 and TRBJ1-2, reads KAGVTQTPRYLIKTRGQQVTLSCSPISGHRSVSWYQQTPGQGLQFLFEYFSETQRNKGNFPGRFSGRQFSNSRSEMNVSTLELGDSALYLCASSLGQGGGYGYTFGSGTRLTVV.

The genes are TRBV7-9 and TRBJ2-2, with 7 bases identical to TRBD1. The germline CDR1 and CDR2 sequences are SEHNR and FQNEAQ (reference sequence). CDR3 length: 15 residues. V shed 0 bases and J 6 bases; nucleotides not matched to a gene: 4. CDR3 DNA sequence: TGTGCCAGCAGCTTAGCGGGCCAGGGGGCCGGGGAGCTGTTTTTT. It yields the protein CASSLAGQGAGELFF.

The chain couples TRBV2 to TRBJ2-2; maybe TRBD2 (5 bases). Trimming removed 3 bases from V and 6 bases from J, with 8 bases in between. The CDR3 sequence is 13 residues long. Germline V gene lookup returns CDR1 SNHLY and CDR2 FYNNEI. CDR3 loop: CASSDKEAGELFF. Here the CDR3 DNA reads TGTGCCAGCAGTGATAAGGAGGCCGGGGAGCTGTTTTTT.

The gene calls are TRBV3-1 and TRBJ1-1; TRBD1 aligns across 8 bases. This CDR3 is 16 amino acids long. After removal of 3 bases from V and 0 bases from J, the junction contained 6 bases not matched to a gene. Germline values: CDR1 LGHDT, CDR2 YNNKEL (reference sequence). The CDR3 spells CASSQRRGPMNTEAFF. For the CDR3, the DNA is TGTGCCAGCAGCCAGCGCAGGGGGCCTATGAACACTGAAGCTTTCTTT. The full variable domain, completed using reference TRBV3-1 and TRBJ1-1, is DTAVSQTPKYLVTQMGNDKSIKCEQNLGHDTMYWYKQDSKKFLKIMFSYNNKELIINETVPNRFSPKSPDKAHLNLHINSLELGDSAVYFCASSQRRGPMNTEAFFGQGTRLTVV.